The following is a T cell receptor (beta chain) sequence with its context. What this receptor recognizes is not known. No much larger clonotype is one base removed from it; base qualities were not supplied. TCRbeta CDR3 regions were amplified from genomic DNA by means of the immunoSEQ Assay, a bias-controlled multiplex PCR. Concerning the study's data processing: The number of nucleated cells in each sample was estimated by amplification of reference gene primers within the assay. To quantify the absolute abundance of each unique TCRbeta CDR3 rearrangement, sequence reads were collapsed and filtered. Productive Simpson clonality was computed per sample as the square root of Simpson's diversity index over productive rearrangements. TCRdb stores this immuneACCESS table with in-frame sequences only. Part of the clones is absent; in the studies checked, under half of the shortfall reflects unresolved V genes, and no reason is known for the rest. V, J and clone size are those of that table, while D and trimming were read from the DNA. Within this sample are more than 250,000 clones, with about 83% of them counted one time only. Of the sample, approximately 1.2% falls within the top ten clones.

Including the terminal cysteine and phenylalanine, the CDR3 comprises 14 residues. Only CDR3 DNA remains: 42 bases, in frame from the first base. V loses 2 bases of germline sequence and J loses 1 base, and the interval between the two ends is 9 bases. Based on the germline V gene, the CDR1 and CDR2 sequences are SGHTA and FQGNSA. This sample was taken from a study of blood T cell repertoires in COVID-19 (TCRdb year 2020). For context, the study as a whole: The collaborator samples originated in the United States, Italy and Spain and spanned the acute and convalescent phases of COVID-19. The material from the prospective study consisted of cDNA or gDNA derived from T cells, B-cell-depleted T cells, or PBMCs. The dataset comprised deeply sampled blood TCRbeta repertoires from subjects exposed to, actively infected with, or recovered from COVID-19. A freely available public database, intended as a resource for researchers studying the immune response to SARS-CoV-2, is where the repertoires were released. Samples were obtained from the ongoing ImmuneRACE study (first 160 participants) and from 1,254 subjects provided by 6 global collaborators. A de-identified subject ID, COVID-19 status, age in years and sex were almost always included in the sample metadata. Where HLA class I and class II types were available, the types were taken from metadata supplied by the sample provider, not from assay-based typing.

Each collaborating institution followed its own protocols to collect whole blood in K2EDTA tubes. For TCRbeta analysis, collaborators shipped samples as frozen whole blood, isolated PBMCs, or DNA extracted from either of those sample types. Overall study outcomes, separate from this receptor: Clinical and demographic metadata were provided uncurated, with the amount varying by source and participant.

The sequence joins TRBV7-2 to TRBJ2-7; 6 matching bases give a weak D call of TRBD1. Source material: peripheral blood. This sequence was found in a woman aged 50 to 60 with acute or convalescent COVID-19. The CDR3 region has the sequence CASSLQGLSYEQYF. The DNA reads TGTGCCAGCAGCTTACAGGGGTTATCCTACGAGCAGTACTTC. Beyond the CDR3, the reference TRBV7-2 and TRBJ2-7 genes provide the residues; the full variable domain reads: GAGVSQSPSNKVTEKGKDVELRCDPISGHTALYWYRQSLGQGLEFLIYFQGNSAPDKSGLPSDRFSAERTGGSVSTLTIQRTQQEDSAVYLCASSLQGLSYEQYFGPGTRLTVT.